These 20 T cell receptor beta chains came from one sample sequenced in a study of CD8+CD57+ T cells in acquired aplastic anemia. The patients chosen for sequencing had shown expansion of CD8+CD57+ cells (detected by flow cytometry). TCR beta VDJ and CDR3 profiling used genomic DNA as template. TCRdb itself ran the reads through MiXCR, one entry per CDR3 protein. The table includes around 500,000 distinct CDR3 sequences, around 32% detected once. The sequenced sample consisted of sorted CD4+, CD8+, or CD8+CD57+ T cells (not recorded which) from PBMCs. The source of these receptors is a human donor with aplastic anemia.

There are many counts of this clonotype. The V gene is TRBV19, the J gene TRBJ1-5; maybe TRBD1 (6 bases). This CDR3 contains 17 residues. Trimming stripped 3 bases from V and 3 bases from J, with 18 bases between. Germline V gene data show CDR1 as LNHDA and CDR2 as SQIVND (reference sequence). This CDR3 is CASSIRGQIRVNQPQHF. The CDR3 region has the DNA TGTGCCAGTAGTATTCGAGGACAGATAAGGGTCAATCAGCCCCAGCATTTT.

This clonotype was seen a handful of times. This chain connects TRBV25-1 to TRBJ1-1; D gene uncertain. Trimming left V 6 bases short and J 4 bases short, with 15 bases between. The V gene's germline CDR1 is MGHDK and CDR2 SYGVNS. The CDR3 runs 14 residues. The CDR3 sequence: CASSQGLWGTEAFF. CDR3 coding DNA: TGTGCCAGCAGCCAAGGGTTATGGGGCACTGAAGCTTTCTTT.

There are a few counts of this clonotype. An end of the junction does not agree with germline; a read error may underlie this. This chain connects TRBV10-3 to TRBJ1-1; D may be TRBD1 (6 bases). Germline assignment: CDR1 ENHRY and CDR2 SYGVKD. This CDR3 has 15 residues. The CDR3 loop reads CASSYIGGRDTEAFF. DNA of the CDR3: TGTGCCAGCAGTTATATCGGGGGCCGAGATACTGAAGCTTTCTTT.

The gene calls are TRBV10-3 and TRBJ2-2; D unresolved. Deletions cut 6 bases from V and 4 bases from J, with 15 bases between. The CDR3 length is 15 residues. The germline gives CDR1 ENHRY, CDR2 SYGVKD. In DNA, the CDR3 is TGTGCCATCAGCGACAATACCGGCGTCACCGGGGAGCTGTTTTTT. Its translation: CAISDNTGVTGELFF.

This clonotype was counted only a few times. This chain joins TRBV3-1 and TRBJ1-6; D is undetermined. The CDR3 covers 15 residues. The germline CDR1 and CDR2 sequences are LGHDT and YNNKEL (reference sequence). The V and J ends lost 0 bases and 10 bases respectively, with 13 bases between them. In DNA, the CDR3 is TGTGCCAGCAGCCAAGAAGAAGGCTTCGGGTCACCCCTCCACTTT. This codes for CASSQEEGFGSPLHF.

The gene calls are TRBV12-3 or TRBV12-4 and TRBJ1-1; D is undetermined. The length of the CDR3 is 14 residues. V lost 6 bases and J 0 bases, leaving 11 bases between the germline ends. The DNA of the CDR3 is TGTGCCAGCAGCCCGGACCCGATGAACACTGAAGCTTTCTTT. This sequence encodes CASSPDPMNTEAFF.

The chain is built from TRBV19 and TRBJ2-1; no clear D. Germline values: CDR1 LNHDA, CDR2 SQIVND (reference sequence). V dropped 6 bases and J dropped 12 bases, with 12 bases sitting between them. The CDR3 length is 11 residues. The CDR3 coding sequence is TGTGCCAGTAGGTCGTGGGTAGGGCAGTTCTTC. Its translation is CASRSWVGQFF.

The V and J genes are TRBV11-1 and TRBJ2-6; D ambiguous. The CDR3 length is 17 residues. V lost 4 bases to trimming and J lost 2 bases, with 15 bases between them. Germline V CDR1 and CDR2: SGHAT, FQDESV (reference sequence). The CDR3 region is CASSSPVRFPGANVLTF. CDR3 coding DNA: TGTGCCAGCAGCTCCCCCGTCCGGTTTCCTGGGGCCAACGTCCTGACTTTC.

V gene TRBV4-1 combines with J gene TRBJ1-5; D call uncertain. CDR1 and CDR2 (germline): MGHRA, YSYEKL. V lost 1 base and J lost 6, with 13 bases in between. The CDR3 consists of 15 residues. The chain's CDR3 is CASSQVGRVGQPQHF. In DNA, the CDR3 is TGCGCCAGCAGCCAAGTGGGAAGGGTGGGTCAGCCCCAGCATTTT.

This chain links TRBV5-1 with TRBJ2-5; the D gene is possibly TRBD2 (5 bases). V gave up 0 bases and J gave up 2 bases, with 14 bases separating them. The germline CDR1 and CDR2 sequences are SGHRS and YFSETQ. The CDR3 runs 16 residues. DNA for the CDR3: TGCGCCAGCAGCTTGGGGGTGGGAGTTACACAAGAGACCCAGTACTTC. Its translation is CASSLGVGVTQETQYF.

This clonotype appeared a single time. This chain uses TRBV6-6 with TRBJ2-5, with 8 bases aligning to TRBD1. This CDR3 is 11 amino acids long. The ends lost 8 bases at V and 6 bases at J; junction bases unmatched: 2. Germline V gene data show CDR1 as MNHNY and CDR2 as SVGAGI (reference sequence). CDR3 sequence: CASGQGKTQYF. CDR3 in DNA: TGTGCCAGCGGACAGGGAAAGACCCAGTACTTC.

This clonotype appeared a few times. V and J are TRBV24-1 and TRBJ2-7, with D possibly TRBD2 on 5 matching bases. Per the germline V gene, CDR1 is KGHDR and CDR2 is SFDVKD. V gave up 3 bases and J gave up 4 bases, with 9 bases separating them. This CDR3 contains 13 residues. As DNA, the CDR3 is TGTGCCACCAGTGATAGCAGGACTTACGAGCAGTACTTC. Its translation: CATSDSRTYEQYF.

The rearrangement joins TRBV7-2 to TRBJ2-5, with a tentative D call TRBD1 (6 bases). V lost 5 bases and J lost 1, with 11 bases in between. In germline, CDR1 is SGHTA, CDR2 FQGNSA. The CDR3 loop spans 14 amino acids. In nucleotides, the CDR3 is TGTGCCAGCAGCCCTACAGGGTTCCAAGAGACCCAGTACTTC. Its protein product is CASSPTGFQETQYF.

The chain joins TRBV2 to TRBJ2-1; TRBD2 is a possible D gene (6 bases). With 6 bases removed from V and 3 bases from J, the gap between germline ends came to 15 bases. Germline CDR1 and CDR2: SNHLY and FYNNEI. CDR3 length: 15 residues. The chain's CDR3 is CASRNFRDFYNEQFF. In nucleotides, the CDR3 is TGTGCCAGCAGGAACTTCAGGGACTTCTACAATGAGCAGTTCTTC.

V is TRBV27 and J is TRBJ2-7; D perhaps matches TRBD1 (7 bases). Trimming stripped 2 bases from V and 6 bases from J, with 17 bases between. This CDR3 has 15 residues. Germline lookup yields CDR1 MNHEY and CDR2 SMNVEV (reference sequence). This CDR3 is CASSLGMNRGGEQYF. Written as DNA, the CDR3 is TGTGCCAGCAGTTTAGGGATGAACAGGGGAGGCGAGCAGTACTTC.

This clonotype was counted between two and nine times. V usage is TRBV6-1 and J usage is TRBJ2-7; TRBD1 aligns across 8 bases. With V trimmed by 1 base and J by 4 bases, 6 bases remained unmatched. This CDR3 comprises 15 residues. From germline, CDR1 is MNHNS and CDR2 SASEGT. CDR3 amino acids: CASSEEWTGKYEQYF. CDR3 coding DNA: TGTGCCAGCAGTGAAGAATGGACAGGGAAGTACGAGCAGTACTTC.

In regard to this clonotype: Since no conserved phenylalanine or tryptophan closes the CDR3, a read error is the likely cause. The chain uses TRBV24-1 and TRBJ1-5; D unresolved. V lost 4 bases, J lost 0 bases, and 24 bases lay in between. CDR3 length: 20 amino acids. Germline-derived CDR1 and CDR2 are KGHDR and SFDVKD. CDR3 in DNA: TGTGCCACCAGTGACCCCCGAACCGAAGGCTATAGCGATAGCAATCAGCCCCAGCATCTT. This translates into CATSDPRTEGYSDSNQPQHL.

J is TRBJ1-1 and V is TRBV10-3; D is unresolved. Trimming took off 5 bases at V and 0 bases at J, with 10 bases between the two ends. Germline lookup yields CDR1 ENHRY and CDR2 SYGVKD. The CDR3 runs 14 residues. Here the CDR3 DNA reads TGTGCCATCAGTTGGGCCAGAGTGAACACTGAAGCTTTCTTT. The encoded protein is CAISWARVNTEAFF.

The chain employs TRBV29-1 and TRBJ2-3; TRBD2 agrees at 14 bases. The CDR3 consists of 14 residues. Looked up from germline, CDR1 is SQVTM and CDR2 is ANQGSEA. CDR3 DNA sequence: TGCAGTCAAAAGACTAGCGGGGGGGCCGATACGCAGTATTTT. This encodes CSQKTSGGADTQYF.

V gene TRBV30 combines with J gene TRBJ1-1; TRBD1 aligns across 7 bases. V was clipped by 0 bases and J by 5 bases; unmatched bases: 6. Germline-derived CDR1 and CDR2 are GTSNPN and SVGIG (reference sequence). The CDR3 consists of 14 residues. The CDR3 bases are TGTGCCTGGAGTGTAGGGGGCCGACGGACTGAAGCTTTCTTT. Residues: CAWSVGGRRTEAFF.